The 28 T cell receptor beta chains below all came from one sample that was sequenced in a study of PD-L1 blockade in urothelial cancer. Time point of the sample: pretreatment peripheral blood. Assay: immunoSEQ multiplex PCR; the TCRdb copy retains only in-frame clones and omits some. Here the sample spans roughly 50,000 clones, 85% being singletons. This specimen consisted of PBMCs, obtained around atezolizumab (anti-PD-L1) treatment. The receptor source for this set is a man aged 70 or older with urothelial cancer.

This chain joins TRBV5-1 and TRBJ2-2; the match to TRBD2 covers 13 bases. The V and J ends lost 3 bases and 5 bases, in that order; junction bases with no gene match: 4. The CDR3 has 16 residues. Germline V gives CDR1 SGHRS, CDR2 YFSETQ. The chain's CDR3 is CASSSGLAGTTGELFF. The DNA for the CDR3 is TGCGCCAGCAGCTCGGGACTAGCGGGAACAACCGGGGAGCTGTTTTTT. The full variable domain, its missing parts supplied by reference TRBV5-1 and TRBJ2-2, is KAGVTQTPRYLIKTRGQQVTLSCSPISGHRSVSWYQQTPGQGLQFLFEYFSETQRNKGNFPGRFSGRQFSNSRSEMNVSTLELGDSALYLCASSSGLAGTTGELFFGEGSRLTVL.

The J gene is TRBJ2-7, the V gene TRBV28; 14 nucleotides line up with TRBD2. V lost 6 bases, J lost 3 bases, and 7 bases stayed unmatched. The CDR3 contains 16 residues. Germline CDR1 MDHEN, CDR2 SYDVKM. The CDR3 nucleotides are TGTGCCAGCAGCTCGGGGGGGACTAGCGGGAGCTACGAGCAGTACTTC. It yields the protein CASSSGGTSGSYEQYF. The full variable domain, in which reference TRBV28 and TRBJ2-7 provide the parts outside the CDR3, is DVKVTQSSRYLVKRTGEKVFLECVQDMDHENMFWYRQDPGLGLRLIYFSYDVKMKEKGDIPEGYSVSREKKERFSLILESASTNQTSMYLCASSSGGTSGSYEQYFGPGTRLTVT.

CDR3 loop: CAWSPGETQYF. The CDR3 DNA is TGTGCCTGGAGTCCAGGGGAGACCCAGTACTTC. The chain combines TRBV30 with TRBJ2-5; TRBD1 is a possible D gene (5 bases). The CDR3 runs 11 residues. V gave up 2 bases and J gave up 5 bases, with 6 bases separating them. The germline V gene encodes CDR1 GTSNPN and CDR2 SVGIG (reference sequence).

The V gene is TRBV6-6, the J gene TRBJ2-7; D is undetermined. Trimming pared 6 bases from V and 4 bases from J, leaving 7 bases between. Germline V gene sequence: CDR1 MNHNY, CDR2 SVGAGI (reference sequence). There are 11 residues in the CDR3. The CDR3 is CASSRRYEQYF. The CDR3 coding sequence is TGTGCCAGCAGCCGGAGATACGAGCAGTACTTC.

This clone was seen more than once but under ten times. The chain joins TRBV10-3 to TRBJ2-7; 9 bases are a match to TRBD2. The germline V gene encodes CDR1 ENHRY and CDR2 SYGVKD. Trimming at V came to 7 bases and at J to 5 bases, leaving 9 bases not matched to a gene. CDR3 length equals 14 residues. This CDR3 is CAITLGTSKDEQYF. The CDR3 DNA reads TGTGCCATCACCCTGGGGACTAGCAAAGACGAGCAGTACTTC.

The chain employs TRBV10-3 and TRBJ2-7; 8 nucleotides align to TRBD1. This CDR3 comprises 17 residues. V lost 0 bases to trimming and J lost 1 base; unmatched junction nucleotides: 8. CDR1 and CDR2 (germline): ENHRY, SYGVKD. DNA for the CDR3: TGTGCCATCAGTGAGTCAAATTGGCAGGGGGCATCCTACGAGCAGTACTTC. Translating gives CAISESNWQGASYEQYF.

This clone has just one count. This chain links TRBV6-1 with TRBJ2-3; D is uncertain. V lost 8 bases to trimming and J lost 14 bases, with 20 bases between them. CDR1 and CDR2 (germline): MNHNS, SASEGT. The CDR3 is made up of 12 amino acids. CDR3 nucleotide sequence: TGTGCCAGCGGATCAAGACTCCCATACGCGTATTTT. As protein: CASGSRLPYAYF.

To note about this clone: At one end, the junction sequence differs from germline, possibly due to a read error. The chain has TRBV4-1 and TRBJ2-1; the D gene is possibly TRBD1 (6 bases). The CDR3 totals 14 residues. Germline CDR1 MGHRA, CDR2 YSYEKL. The CDR3 sequence: CASSQDAQGNAQFF. The CDR3 DNA reads as TGCGCCAGCAGCCAAGACGCACAGGGTAATGCGCAGTTCTTC.

The chain carries TRBV6-6 and TRBJ2-7; 9 bases are a match to TRBD1. CDR1 and CDR2 (germline): MNHNY, SVGAGI (reference sequence). The CDR3 consists of 14 residues. With V trimmed by 7 bases and J by 2 bases, 6 bases remained unmatched. The DNA for the CDR3 is TGTGCCAGCACCCAAAACAGGGGGCCCTACGAGCAGTACTTC. It is translated as CASTQNRGPYEQYF.

The sample holds one count of this clone. The J gene is TRBJ2-1, the V gene TRBV11-2; 7 bases agree with TRBD1. The junction had 3 bases not matched to a gene; V was cut back by 2 bases and J by 2 bases. There are 15 residues in the CDR3. Germline V gene data show CDR1 as SGHAT and CDR2 as FQNNGV. The CDR3 sequence is CASSLQGTAYNEQFF. Here the CDR3 DNA reads TGTGCCAGCAGCTTACAGGGGACAGCCTACAATGAGCAGTTCTTC.

The V call is TRBV19, the J call TRBJ2-7, with no clear D. The V gene's germline CDR1 is LNHDA and CDR2 SQIVND (reference sequence). V was cut by 5 bases and J by 3 bases, with 8 bases left in between. The CDR3 is made up of 12 amino acids. CDR3 bases: TGTGCCAGTAGTCGGGTAGGCTACGAGCAGTACTTC. Its translation is CASSRVGYEQYF.

The chain recombines TRBV6-1 with TRBJ2-3; the D gene is possibly TRBD2 (7 bases). The germline V gene encodes CDR1 MNHNS and CDR2 SASEGT. V lost 3 bases to trimming and J lost 6 bases, with 13 bases between them. The CDR3 has 14 residues. The CDR3 loop reads CASSEAGALDTQYF. In DNA form, the CDR3 reads TGTGCCAGCAGTGAGGCGGGGGCCCTGGATACGCAGTATTTT.

The chain has TRBV6-4 and TRBJ2-1, with 7 positions matching TRBD2. The CDR3 is 13 amino acids. Germline trimming cut 8 bases from V and 6 bases from J; bases unmatched to any gene: 7. Germline lookup yields CDR1 MRHNA and CDR2 SNTAGT. As DNA, the CDR3 is TGTGCCAGCTTGGGGGGGAGGGGCAATGAGCAGTTCTTC. It is translated as CASLGGRGNEQFF.

V is TRBV18 and J is TRBJ2-1; TRBD2 matches at 10 bases. After removal of 4 bases from V and 4 bases from J, the junction contained 7 bases not matched to a gene. This CDR3 region has 16 residues. Germline V gives CDR1 KGHSH, CDR2 LQKENI. The CDR3, as DNA: TGTGCCAGCTCACGGCAGCGGGGGGGCGAATACAATGAGCAGTTCTTC. Residues: CASSRQRGGEYNEQFF.

The chain combines TRBV27 with TRBJ1-1; D uncertain. The CDR3 consists of 11 residues. From germline, CDR1 is MNHEY and CDR2 SMNVEV (reference sequence). Trimming took 3 bases from V and 6 from J, leaving 5 bases between them. The CDR3 protein is CASSFGAEAFF. In DNA form, the CDR3 reads TGTGCCAGCAGTTTCGGAGCTGAAGCTTTCTTT.

The chain has TRBV6-6 and TRBJ2-1, with a possible D match to TRBD2 (5 bases). Per germline, CDR1 MNHNY and CDR2 SVGAGI (reference sequence). V gave up 6 bases and J gave up 9 bases, with 12 bases separating them. The CDR3 has 12 amino acids. The chain's CDR3 is CASRRELSEQFF. In DNA, the CDR3 is TGTGCCAGCAGACGGGAACTCTCTGAGCAGTTCTTC.

This chain joins TRBV6-5 and TRBJ2-5, with a tentative D call TRBD2 (6 bases). The germline V gene encodes CDR1 MNHEY and CDR2 SVGAGI. This CDR3 spans 14 amino acids. V was pared by 4 bases and J by 7 bases, with 16 bases between. DNA for the CDR3: TGTGCCAGCAGTTGGGACTCCCGACGGAGGACCCAGTACTTC. It specifies CASSWDSRRRTQYF.

This sequence joins TRBV27 and TRBJ1-2; D uncertain. The germline V and J ends were trimmed by 2 bases and 8 bases, with 21 bases remaining between them. Per germline, CDR1 MNHEY and CDR2 SMNVEV (reference sequence). The CDR3 totals 16 residues. This chain's CDR3 is CASSLSLASRVGGYTF. CDR3 bases: TGTGCCAGCAGTTTAAGTCTCGCGTCGAGGGTTGGAGGCTACACCTTC.

The chain joins TRBV28 to TRBJ1-1; D remains ambiguous. Per the germline V gene, CDR1 is MDHEN and CDR2 is SYDVKM. Trimming pared 6 bases from V and 7 bases from J, leaving 12 bases between. The CDR3 has 12 residues. CDR3 bases: TGTGCCAGCAGCACCCTGAGGCGTGAAGCTTTCTTT. Its protein product is CASSTLRREAFF.

V usage is TRBV6-1 and J usage is TRBJ2-3; TRBD1 matches 8 bases. Germline CDR1 MNHNS, CDR2 SASEGT. V lost 6 bases and J lost 5; bases outside the gene matches: 7. This CDR3 is 14 amino acids long. CDR3 region: CASSDQGAKDTQYF. The CDR3 DNA reads TGTGCCAGCAGCGACCAGGGGGCGAAAGATACGCAGTATTTT.

The J gene is TRBJ2-7, the V gene TRBV5-5; 10 nucleotides line up with TRBD1. Germline-derived CDR1 and CDR2 are SGHKS and YYEKEE (reference sequence). The CDR3 runs to 13 residues. V dropped 4 bases and J dropped 2; count of bases not matched to a gene: 0. CDR3 region: CASSGTGAYEQYF. CDR3 in DNA: TGTGCCAGCAGCGGGACAGGGGCCTACGAGCAGTACTTC.

In its sample, this clone was seen once. V is TRBV10-3 and J is TRBJ1-3; TRBD1 aligns across 7 bases. This CDR3 has 15 residues. V dropped 4 bases and J dropped 11; count of bases not matched to a gene: 14. Germline lookup yields CDR1 ENHRY and CDR2 SYGVKD. The CDR3, as DNA: TGTGCCATCAGTGCGACGCCGGGACAGCTTAACTCCATATATTTT. Amino acid sequence: CAISATPGQLNSIYF.

This clone has a handful of counts. The genes are TRBV10-3 and TRBJ1-1; D unresolved. The V and J ends lost 4 bases and 4 bases respectively, with 4 bases between them. The CDR3 runs to 11 residues. Germline lookup yields CDR1 ENHRY and CDR2 SYGVKD. The CDR3: CAISGGTEAFF. CDR3 nucleotide sequence: TGTGCCATCAGTGGAGGCACTGAAGCTTTCTTT.

V is TRBV18 and J is TRBJ1-2; weak D call: TRBD1 (6 bases). The length of the CDR3 is 15 residues. CDR1 and CDR2 (germline): KGHSH, LQKENI. The V gene lost 3 bases and the J gene lost 2 bases, with 13 bases spanning the gap. The CDR3 reads CASSPNRGTNYGYTF. The CDR3 nucleotides are TGTGCCAGCTCACCTAATAGGGGGACCAACTATGGCTACACCTTC.

CDR3 in amino acids: CATSRGGGVNYGYTF. CDR3 sequence (DNA): TGTGCCACCAGCAGAGGAGGGGGGGTAAACTATGGCTACACCTTC. The chain recombines TRBV15 with TRBJ1-2; D might be TRBD1 (6 bases). Germline V gene lookup returns CDR1 LNHNV and CDR2 YYDKDF (reference sequence). Trimming stripped 1 base from V and 2 bases from J, with 11 bases between. The CDR3 length is 15 residues.

This clone showed up just once. The chain carries TRBV25-1 and TRBJ1-4; the D gene is possibly TRBD1 (6 bases). Between the trimmed V and J ends, which lost 3 bases and 6 bases, there was a span of 17 bases. Germline CDR1 is MGHDK and CDR2 is SYGVNS. The CDR3 consists of 16 residues. CDR3 bases: TGTGCCAGCAGTGACCCCCGCACAGGGTGGGATGAAAAACTGTTTTTT. Encoded protein: CASSDPRTGWDEKLFF.

This chain connects TRBV19 to TRBJ1-5, with D perhaps matching TRBD1 (5 bases). The CDR3 spans 15 residues. Germline assignment: CDR1 LNHDA and CDR2 SQIVND (reference sequence). V dropped 7 bases and J dropped 0 bases, with 13 bases sitting between them. The CDR3 loop reads CASKWGVNSNQPQHF. CDR3 nucleotide sequence: TGTGCCAGTAAGTGGGGGGTAAATAGCAATCAGCCCCAGCATTTT.

This clone came up once. The chain is built from TRBV30 and TRBJ2-7; tentatively, D is TRBD1 (5 bases). Germline-derived CDR1 and CDR2 are GTSNPN and SVGIG (reference sequence). This CDR3 spans 11 amino acids. V was shortened by 3 bases and J by 5 bases, with 8 bases between the two germline ends. The CDR3 DNA is TGTGCCTGGAGAGCAGGGCACGAGCAGTACTTC. Translation: CAWRAGHEQYF.